The 29 T cell receptor beta chains presented below share a single source sample, sequenced in a study of T cells in localized non-small cell lung cancer. This table comes from immunoSEQ multiplex PCR, and its TCRdb copy is limited to in-frame clones, with some not included. The table lists some 52,000 clones, around 81% of them singletons, with about 4% in the top ten. Source: PBMCs, taken before any cancer treatment. The receptors originated from a woman between 35 and 70 years old with stage II lung adenocarcinoma.

V usage is TRBV5-6 and J usage is TRBJ2-7; D unclear. Trimming left V 0 bases short and J 0 bases short, with 7 bases between. The CDR3 extends over 14 amino acids. CDR1 and CDR2 from the germline V gene are SGHDT and YYEEEE. The CDR3 is CASSLGVGSYEQYF. In nucleotides, the CDR3 is TGTGCCAGCAGCTTGGGGGTCGGCTCCTACGAGCAGTACTTC.

The chain combines TRBV5-4 with TRBJ1-2, with D possibly being TRBD1 (6 bases). Germline V gene sequence: CDR1 SGHNT, CDR2 YYREEE (reference sequence). The CDR3 sequence is 13 residues long. The ends were cut back, 0 bases at V and 7 bases at J, with 10 bases in the middle. CDR3 residues: CASSLADRPGYTF. The CDR3 DNA follows: TGTGCCAGCAGCTTGGCTGACAGGCCTGGCTACACCTTC.

This clone was recorded a few times. CDR3 amino acids: CASSLTANTEAFF. The CDR3 DNA is TGTGCCAGCAGCTTGACGGCGAACACTGAAGCTTTCTTT. This chain joins TRBV7-9 and TRBJ1-1; D gene unclear. CDR1 and CDR2 (germline): SEHNR, FQNEAQ (reference sequence). This CDR3 has 13 amino acids. V lost 3 bases and J lost 1, with 6 bases in between.

The V call is TRBV11-2, the J call TRBJ2-3; the match to TRBD2 covers 7 bases. CDR1 and CDR2 from the germline V gene are SGHAT and FQNNGV. The CDR3 sequence is 17 residues long. With 1 base clipped from V and 3 bases from J, the junction kept 10 bases outside the gene matches. The CDR3 DNA is TGTGCCAGCAGCTTAGGCTTCGGGGGGATCGGAACAGATACGCAGTATTTT. It translates to CASSLGFGGIGTDTQYF.

V is TRBV5-4 and J is TRBJ2-1; D uncertain. Per the germline V gene, CDR1 is SGHNT and CDR2 is YYREEE (reference sequence). CDR3 length: 12 amino acids. The V end lost 0 bases, the J end lost 7 bases, and 5 bases lay between the germline ends. As DNA, the CDR3 is TGTGCCAGCAGCTTGGACAGAAATGAGCAGTTCTTC. Translated, it gives CASSLDRNEQFF.

This clone is medium-sized (0.01 to 0.1%) within its sample. The CDR3 loop reads CASSTGVANTGELFF. The CDR3 DNA follows: TGTGCCAGCAGTACTGGGGTCGCGAACACCGGGGAGCTGTTTTTT. The rearrangement uses TRBV6-4 and TRBJ2-2; D is undetermined. The germline V gene has CDR1 MRHNA and CDR2 SNTAGT. The CDR3 totals 15 residues. Trimming shortened V by 5 bases and J by 0 bases, and 10 bases separated the two germline ends.

The CDR3 here is CASSWGHRGLNEQFF. The DNA of the CDR3 is TGTGCCAGCAGTTGGGGCCACAGGGGGTTAAATGAGCAGTTCTTC. The chain combines TRBV27 with TRBJ2-1; 8 positions agree with TRBD1. Germline trimming cut 4 bases from V and 7 bases from J; bases unmatched to any gene: 9. This CDR3 comprises 15 residues. CDR1 is MNHEY, CDR2 SMNVEV, per germline (reference sequence).

J is TRBJ2-7 and V is TRBV4-3; 10 nucleotides match TRBD1. Unmatched junction bases numbered 3, after V lost 1 base and J lost 3 bases. Germline CDR1 LGHNA, CDR2 YSLEER. This CDR3 is 15 amino acids long. CDR3 amino acids: CASSQAGTGVYEQYF. CDR3 sequence (DNA): TGCGCCAGCAGCCAAGCCGGGACAGGGGTCTACGAGCAGTACTTC.

This clone appeared once. The rearrangement uses TRBV30 and TRBJ1-5; unclear D gene. Per the germline V gene, CDR1 is GTSNPN and CDR2 is SVGIG (reference sequence). The CDR3 loop spans 13 amino acids. Trimming shortened V by 4 bases and J by 5 bases, and 12 bases separated the two germline ends. CDR3 DNA: TGTGCCTGGAATAAGGGAGGGTATCAGCCCCAGCATTTT. The encoded protein is CAWNKGGYQPQHF.

The chain recombines TRBV5-1 with TRBJ2-1; 11 nucleotides align to TRBD1. After removal of 4 bases from V and 4 bases from J, the junction contained 4 bases not matched to a gene. This CDR3 has 15 residues. Germline lookup yields CDR1 SGHRS and CDR2 YFSETQ. The chain's CDR3 is CASSIGTGGYNEQFF. The CDR3 coding sequence is TGCGCCAGCAGCATTGGGACAGGGGGATACAATGAGCAGTTCTTC.

The chain couples TRBV6-5 to TRBJ2-7, with TRBD1 matching over 9 bases. V lost 0 bases to trimming and J lost 6 bases; unmatched junction nucleotides: 9. This CDR3 contains 16 residues. The V gene's germline CDR1 is MNHEY and CDR2 SVGAGI. The CDR3 reads CASSYSHGTGIGEQYF. The CDR3 DNA follows: TGTGCCAGCAGTTACTCCCACGGGACAGGGATTGGCGAGCAGTACTTC.

Of note for this clone: Other DNA sequences in this specimen translate into the identical CDR3. CDR3 sequence reads: CASSSGAYEQYF. The CDR3 DNA is TGTGCCAGCAGTTCAGGGGCCTACGAGCAGTACTTC. This sequence joins TRBV6-6 and TRBJ2-7; maybe TRBD1 (6 bases). Germline loops: CDR1 MNHNY, CDR2 SVGAGI (reference sequence). The CDR3 has 12 residues. Trimming took off 4 bases at V and 2 bases at J, with 6 bases between the two ends.

The rearrangement links TRBV2 to TRBJ1-1; D is unresolved. The germline CDR1 and CDR2 sequences are SNHLY and FYNNEI. The CDR3 loop spans 11 amino acids. V gave up 5 bases and J gave up 2 bases, with 3 bases separating them. CDR3 loop: CASSLNTEAFF. CDR3 DNA sequence: TGTGCCAGCAGTCTTAACACTGAAGCTTTCTTT.

There are a few counts of this clone. This rearrangement joins TRBV7-2 to TRBJ2-1, with 10 bases lining up with TRBD2. The V gene end was trimmed by 6 bases and the J gene end by 7 bases; junction bases not matched to a gene: 9. Germline CDR1 and CDR2: SGHTA and FQGNSA. This CDR3 spans 15 amino acids. The CDR3 DNA sequence: TGTGCCAGCAGGATCACTAGCGGGGAACGAAATGAGCAGTTCTTC. Protein: CASRITSGERNEQFF.

This chain joins TRBV18 and TRBJ2-7; perhaps D is TRBD1 or TRBD2 (5 bases each). Trimming removed 4 bases from V and 3 bases from J, with 13 bases in between. Germline values: CDR1 KGHSH, CDR2 LQKENI. The CDR3 contains 14 residues. In DNA form, the CDR3 reads TGTGCCAGCTCACTAGGGACGGAATACTACGAGCAGTACTTC. Translated: CASSLGTEYYEQYF.

The chain has TRBV19 and TRBJ1-6; 7 nucleotides line up with TRBD1. The V gene end was trimmed by 7 bases and the J gene end by 7 bases; junction bases not matched to a gene: 7. CDR3 length equals 14 residues. CDR1 and CDR2 (germline): LNHDA, SQIVND (reference sequence). This chain's CDR3 is CASKSDRENSPLHF. The CDR3 DNA is TGTGCCAGTAAATCCGACAGGGAGAATTCACCCCTCCACTTT.

This clone has only one observation. This chain uses TRBV7-8 with TRBJ2-3, with 10 nucleotides matching TRBD2. Germline V gene lookup returns CDR1 SGHVS and CDR2 FQNEAQ. With 5 bases clipped from V and 3 bases from J, the junction kept 8 bases outside the gene matches. The CDR3 runs 16 residues. CDR3 protein: CASSQERGGGTDTQYF. The CDR3 DNA reads TGTGCCAGCAGCCAGGAGCGGGGGGGCGGGACAGATACGCAGTATTTT.

Points on this clone: Mismatch with germline at one junction end may stem from a read error. The V and J genes are TRBV28 and TRBJ2-1, with 11 positions matching TRBD2. The germline V gene has CDR1 MDHEN and CDR2 SYDVKM. The CDR3 length is 17 residues. The CDR3 DNA reads TGTGCCAGCAGTCGGCTAGCGGGGGGAAACCTCTACGATGAGCAGTTCTTC. Its protein product is CASSRLAGGNLYDEQFF.

This rearrangement joins TRBV7-6 to TRBJ2-2; D possibly uses TRBD1 or TRBD2 (5 bases each). Trimming stripped 5 bases from V and 2 bases from J, with 15 bases between. There are 16 residues in the CDR3. Germline values: CDR1 SGHVS, CDR2 FNYEAQ. CDR3 bases: TGTGCCAGCAGCCCAGGTGGGGGATACAACACCGGGGAGCTGTTTTTT. Its translation: CASSPGGGYNTGELFF.

As DNA, the CDR3 is TGCGCCAGCAGCCAGGAAGCAGGGAAAGATAATGAAAAACTGTTTTTT. Protein product: CASSQEAGKDNEKLFF. The V and J genes are TRBV4-1 and TRBJ1-4; a possible D gene is TRBD1 (5 bases). V shed 3 bases and J shed 4 bases, with 15 bases lying between them. The CDR3 loop spans 16 amino acids. Per germline, CDR1 MGHRA and CDR2 YSYEKL.

The chain is built from TRBV7-2 and TRBJ1-1; the D is unclear. The V end was cut by 5 bases, the J end by 5 bases, with 18 bases between. Germline V lookup: CDR1 SGHTA, CDR2 FQGNSA. The CDR3 extends over 15 amino acids. CDR3: CASSTYAARKTEAFF. Written as DNA, the CDR3 is TGTGCCAGCAGCACCTACGCGGCGAGGAAGACTGAAGCTTTCTTT. The whole variable domain, filled in from reference TRBV7-2 and TRBJ1-1, reads GAGVSQSPSNKVTEKGKDVELRCDPISGHTALYWYRQSLGQGLEFLIYFQGNSAPDKSGLPSDRFSAERTGGSVSTLTIQRTQQEDSAVYLCASSTYAARKTEAFFGQGTRLTVV.

The chain combines TRBV19 with TRBJ2-1; 9 nucleotides match TRBD1. J was trimmed by 3 bases and V by 5 bases; bases with no gene match: 8. The CDR3 loop spans 16 amino acids. Per the germline V gene, CDR1 is LNHDA and CDR2 is SQIVND (reference sequence). Here the CDR3 DNA reads TGTGCCAGTAGTGGACGAACGGGACAGGGCTACAATGAGCAGTTCTTC. This gives the protein CASSGRTGQGYNEQFF.

V and J are TRBV7-9 and TRBJ1-3; a weak D match, TRBD1 (5 bases). This CDR3 is built from 16 residues. Germline values: CDR1 SEHNR, CDR2 FQNEAQ (reference sequence). V was cut by 3 bases and J by 4 bases, with 16 bases left in between. DNA of the CDR3: TGTGCCAGCAGCTTCTCAAGGCCAGGGCGAGGAAACACCATATATTTT. Translating it yields CASSFSRPGRGNTIYF.

The CDR3 spells CASSPGTSGDNEQFF. The DNA of the CDR3 is TGTGCCAGCAGCCCTGGCACTAGCGGGGACAATGAGCAGTTCTTC. The chain links TRBV5-6 to TRBJ2-1; 10 bases agree with TRBD2. The CDR3 contains 15 residues. Germline CDR1 is SGHDT and CDR2 is YYEEEE. Trimming removed 4 bases from V and 5 bases from J; junction bases left unmatched: 6.

The chain recombines TRBV9 with TRBJ1-4; 7 positions match TRBD1. This CDR3 is 14 amino acids long. V was clipped by 4 bases and J by 7 bases; unmatched bases: 7. Germline V CDR1 and CDR2: SGDLS, YYNGEE. CDR3 residues: CASSPRDSLEKLFF. DNA for the CDR3: TGTGCCAGCAGCCCCCGGGACAGCCTTGAAAAACTGTTTTTT. The entire variable domain, with the rest obtained from reference TRBV9 and TRBJ1-4, is as follows: DSGVTQTPKHLITATGQRVTLRCSPRSGDLSVYWYQQSLDQGLQFLIQYYNGEERAKGNILERFSAQQFPDLHSELNLSSLELGDSALYFCASSPRDSLEKLFFGSGTQLSVL.

This clone was picked up one time. The chain links TRBV7-9 to TRBJ1-4; no reliable D call. This CDR3 has 16 residues. Germline CDR1 SEHNR, CDR2 FQNEAQ (reference sequence). V lost 5 bases, J lost 0 bases, and 13 bases lay in between. The CDR3 DNA sequence: TGTGCCAGCAGCCGCCAGAGGATTGCAACTAATGAAAAACTGTTTTTT. This translates into CASSRQRIATNEKLFF.

The V and J genes are TRBV10-3 and TRBJ2-3, with 9 bases that match TRBD1. J lost 3 bases, V lost 5 bases, and 6 bases had no gene match. Germline-derived CDR1 and CDR2 are ENHRY and SYGVKD. CDR3 length: 15 residues. Here the CDR3 reads CAISLSDRGTDTQYF. The CDR3 bases are TGTGCCATCAGTCTATCGGACAGGGGTACAGATACGCAGTATTTT.

The count of this clone is one. The CDR3 nucleotides are TGTGCCAGTAGTCCCCGGAGTGGGCAGACCTTGAACACTGAAGCTTTCTTT. It is translated as CASSPRSGQTLNTEAFF. V and J are TRBV19 and TRBJ1-1; D is unresolved. The length of the CDR3 is 17 residues. Germline V gene data show CDR1 as LNHDA and CDR2 as SQIVND (reference sequence). Trimming stripped 5 bases from V and 0 bases from J, with 19 bases between. Together with reference TRBV19 and TRBJ1-1, the CDR3 gives the full variable domain: DGGITQSPKYLFRKEGQNVTLSCEQNLNHDAMYWYRQDPGQGLRLIYYSQIVNDFQKGDIAEGYSVSREKKESFPLTVTSAQKNPTAFYLCASSPRSGQTLNTEAFFGQGTRLTVV.

This chain joins TRBV29-1 and TRBJ1-2; D is unresolved. This CDR3 region has 15 residues. V lost 3 bases and J lost 3, with 17 bases in between. Germline V gene sequence: CDR1 SQVTM, CDR2 ANQGSEA. CDR3 in DNA: TGCAGCGTTGAGGGTCGGGGTGACAAAGACTATGGCTACACCTTC. Protein product: CSVEGRGDKDYGYTF.